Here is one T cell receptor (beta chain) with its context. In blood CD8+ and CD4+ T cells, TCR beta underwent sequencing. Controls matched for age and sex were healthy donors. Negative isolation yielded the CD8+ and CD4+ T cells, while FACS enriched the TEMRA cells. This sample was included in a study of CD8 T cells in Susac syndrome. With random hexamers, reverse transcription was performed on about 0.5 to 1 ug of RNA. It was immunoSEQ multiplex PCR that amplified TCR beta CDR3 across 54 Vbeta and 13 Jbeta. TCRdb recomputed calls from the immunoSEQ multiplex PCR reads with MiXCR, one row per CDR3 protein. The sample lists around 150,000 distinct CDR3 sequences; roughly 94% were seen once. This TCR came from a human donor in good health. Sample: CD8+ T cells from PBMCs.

CDR3 protein: CASLAGTVVNEQFF. Written as DNA, the CDR3 is TGTGCCAGCTTAGCCGGGACTGTCGTTAATGAGCAGTTCTTC. J is TRBJ2-1 and V is TRBV2; weak D call: TRBD2 (6 bases). Germline CDR1 SNHLY, CDR2 FYNNEI. The V gene lost 8 bases and the J gene lost 7 bases, with 18 bases spanning the gap. The CDR3 consists of 14 residues.